This is a list of T cell receptor beta chains from one sample in a study of blood T cell repertoires in COVID-19. Sequencing was performed with immunoSEQ multiplex PCR; in TCRdb, only in-frame clones are kept and a portion is missing. Of approximately 450,000 clones listed, roughly 91% were seen once; the top ten hold approximately 4.3%. The sequenced material came from peripheral blood. The receptors here all came from a woman younger than 45 with acute or convalescent COVID-19. Each CDR3 is given with its conserved first and last residue. Each record gives: D gene, J gene, clone size, CDR3 length, V gene, CDR3 DNA, CDR3 protein. The D gene is left open where the match is weak. Clone size is stated in some rows and not others, as once, few, many or a class when expanded.

>TRBD2|TRBJ2-1|.|17|TRBV5-1
TGCGCCAGCAGCCCCCGTCCTTCTACTAGCGGCTACAATGAGCAGTTCTTC
CASSPRPSTSGYNEQFF
>TRBD1|TRBJ1-4|.|15|TRBV5-1
TGCGCCAGCAGTCAACAGGGGGCGAGCGGAGAAAAACTGTTTTTT
CASSQQGASGEKLFF
>TRBD1|TRBJ2-3|.|16|TRBV7-8
TGTGCCAGCAGCTTAGTTTCAGGGGGTGGCACAGATACGCAGTATTTT
CASSLVSGGGTDTQYF
>TRBD1|TRBJ1-1|.|18|TRBV29-1
TGCAGCGTTGATTCGTTCCCCCGGGACAGGGGGATGAACACTGAAGCTTTCTTT
CSVDSFPRDRGMNTEAFF
>.|TRBJ1-1|.|15|TRBV6-5
TGTGCCAGCATCCTCGGGGCGACAGGGAACACTGAAGCTTTCTTT
CASILGATGNTEAFF
>.|TRBJ1-3|.|12|TRBV28
TGTGCCAGCAGTTTGAGGGTCTCGACCATATATTTT
CASSLRVSTIYF
>.|TRBJ1-1|.|15|TRBV30
TGTGCCTGGAGTGTAAGGGGCGTGCGGGATACTGAAGCTTTCTTT
CAWSVRGVRDTEAFF
>.|TRBJ2-2|.|14|TRBV3-1/TRBV3-2
TGTGCCAGCAGCCAGCTAGCCTCGACCGGGGAGCTGTTTTTT
CASSQLASTGELFF
>TRBD1|TRBJ2-1|.|15|TRBV4-1
TGCGCCAGCAGCCAAGACGGGACAGGGTTCAATGAGCAGTTCTTC
CASSQDGTGFNEQFF
>TRBD2|TRBJ2-3|.|16|TRBV3-1/TRBV3-2
TGTGCCAGCAGCCCCCCGAGGGCGGGGGGGCTAGATACGCAGTATTTT
CASSPPRAGGLDTQYF
>TRBD1|TRBJ1-2|.|15|TRBV6-1
TGTGCCAGCAGTGAAGCGGGGGACAGGGGATATGGCTACACCTTC
CASSEAGDRGYGYTF
>.|TRBJ2-3|.|15|TRBV9
TGTGCCAGCAGCGTAGGGGCGGGAAGCACAGATACGCAGTATTTT
CASSVGAGSTDTQYF
>.|TRBJ2-2|.|14|TRBV9
TGTGCCAGCAGCGGCGACTATCTGTGGGGGGAGCTGTTTTTT
CASSGDYLWGELFF
>TRBD1|TRBJ2-7|.|13|TRBV27
TGTGCCAGCAGTTTTAGCAGGGGGAACGAGCAGTACTTC
CASSFSRGNEQYF
>.|TRBJ2-1|.|13|TRBV12-3/TRBV12-4
TGTGCCAGCAGTAGGGGCAGGCTAGGTGAGCAGTTCTTC
CASSRGRLGEQFF
>TRBD1|TRBJ1-3|.|15|TRBV3-1/TRBV3-2
TGTGCCAGCAGCTCAGACAGGGGGAAGGTAAACACCATATATTTT
CASSSDRGKVNTIYF
>TRBD1|TRBJ2-3|.|15|TRBV7-8
TGTGCCAGCAGCAGCCGACAGGGGCCGGCAGATACGCAGTATTTT
CASSSRQGPADTQYF
>TRBD1|TRBJ1-2|.|15|TRBV6-6
TGTGCCAGCATTCGGGCAACAGGGGAAAACTATGGCTACACCTTC
CASIRATGENYGYTF
>TRBD1|TRBJ2-3|.|14|TRBV11-2
TGTGCCAGCAGCACCCGACAGGGGGCAGATACGCAGTATTTT
CASSTRQGADTQYF
>.|TRBJ1-5|.|15|TRBV4-1
TGCGCCAGCAGCCAAGATCCGAGGGAGGGTCAGCCCCAGCATTTT
CASSQDPREGQPQHF
>TRBD1|TRBJ2-5|.|16|TRBV9
TGTGCCAGCAGCGCTAGGGACAGGGAGTTTTCAGAGACCCAGTACTTC
CASSARDREFSETQYF
>.|TRBJ2-1|.|12|TRBV5-8
TGTGCCAGCAGCTTGGTCGTCCATGAGCAGTTCTTC
CASSLVVHEQFF
>TRBD1|TRBJ2-1|.|14|TRBV7-3
TGTGCCAGCAGCCCGGGACAGGGGGTGAATGAGCAGTTCTTC
CASSPGQGVNEQFF
>TRBD2|TRBJ2-7|once|15|TRBV9
TGTGCCAGCAGCGTAGGTGGTAGCGGGGGGTCACAGCAGTACTTC
CASSVGGSGGSQQYF
>.|TRBJ2-5|.|13|TRBV11-2
TGTGCCAGCAGCCACGCAGCAGGGGAGACCCAGTACTTC
CASSHAAGETQYF
>.|TRBJ2-7|.|11|TRBV2
TGTGCCAGCAGGGGCAACGACGAGCAGTACTTC
CASRGNDEQYF
>.|TRBJ2-7|.|11|TRBV6-5
TGTGCCAGCAGTTACGGCCCCGAGCAGTACTTC
CASSYGPEQYF
>TRBD2|TRBJ2-1|.|16|TRBV27
TGTGCCAGCAGTTCTTGGGGCGGGGGTTTCAACAATGAGCAGTTCTTC
CASSSWGGGFNNEQFF
>TRBD1|TRBJ1-4|once|17|TRBV9
TGTGCCAGCAGCCCCAGAGGGACAGGAGTCTTTAATGAAAAACTGTTTTTT
CASSPRGTGVFNEKLFF
>.|TRBJ2-5|.|15|TRBV11-2
TGTGCCAGCAGCTTTCGTCCGGGAACCCGGGAGACCCAGTACTTC
CASSFRPGTRETQYF
>.|TRBJ2-1|.|15|TRBV4-1
TGCGCCAGCAGCCCAAAAGCTTACTCCTACAATGAGCAGTTCTTC
CASSPKAYSYNEQFF
>.|TRBJ2-1|.|14|TRBV29-1
TGCAGCGTTGAATCACGGAGTGTTTACAATGAGCAGTTCTTC
CSVESRSVYNEQFF
>.|TRBJ1-2|.|15|TRBV19
TGTGCCAGTAGTGCGGGTACAGGGATCGGCTATGGCTACACCTTC
CASSAGTGIGYGYTF
>TRBD1|TRBJ1-1|.|11|TRBV20-1
TGCAGTGCGCGACAGGGAACTGAAGCTTTCTTT
CSARQGTEAFF
>TRBD2|TRBJ2-7|.|16|TRBV28
TGTGCCAGCAGACCAGGCGGGGCTAGCGGGAAGGGCGAGCAGTACTTC
CASRPGGASGKGEQYF
>TRBD2|TRBJ2-1|few|17|TRBV11-2
TGTGCCAGCAGCTTAGTGTCCGCTAGCGGGGGTCTTACTGAGCAGTTCTTC
CASSLVSASGGLTEQFF
>TRBD2|TRBJ2-1|.|15|TRBV5-1
TGCGCCAGCAGCCTTAGCGGGGCGCCAAACAATGAGCAGTTCTTC
CASSLSGAPNNEQFF
>TRBD1|TRBJ1-5|.|15|TRBV5-4
TGTGCCAGCAGCTTGAACAGGGGGCCCGTTCAGCCCCAGCATTTT
CASSLNRGPVQPQHF
>TRBD2|TRBJ2-4|.|14|TRBV7-9
TGTGCCAGCAGCTCCTTAGCGGGGGAAAACATTCAGTACTTC
CASSSLAGENIQYF
>.|TRBJ2-7|.|14|TRBV5-4
TGTGCCAGCAGCTTGGGGGCAGGCCTAGCGATACAGTACTTC
CASSLGAGLAIQYF